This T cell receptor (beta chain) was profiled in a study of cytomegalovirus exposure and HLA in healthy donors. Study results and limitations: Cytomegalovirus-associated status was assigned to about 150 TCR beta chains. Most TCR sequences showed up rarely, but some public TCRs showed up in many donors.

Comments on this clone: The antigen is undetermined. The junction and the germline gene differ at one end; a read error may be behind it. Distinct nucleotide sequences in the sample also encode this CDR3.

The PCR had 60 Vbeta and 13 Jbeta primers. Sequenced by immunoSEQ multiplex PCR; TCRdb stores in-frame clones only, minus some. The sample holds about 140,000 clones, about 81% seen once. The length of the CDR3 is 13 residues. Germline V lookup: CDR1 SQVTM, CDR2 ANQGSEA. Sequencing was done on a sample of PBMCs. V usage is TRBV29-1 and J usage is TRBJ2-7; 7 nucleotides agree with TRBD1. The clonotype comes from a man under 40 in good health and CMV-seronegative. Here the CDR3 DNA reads TGTAGCGCCACAGGGGTGTCCTCCTACGAGCAGTACTTC. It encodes CSATGVSSYEQYF.